This note documents a single TCR beta chain sequence. The antigen is not known. This sample is drawn from a study of shared clonotypes between healthy human individuals. V shed 5 bases and J shed 4 bases, with 14 bases lying between them. CDR1 and CDR2 (germline): SEHNR, FQNEAQ (reference sequence). The CDR3 extends over 14 amino acids. Whole-study findings and limits: Relative to memory subsets, naive subsets generally showed larger estimated richness.

TCRdb's table, derived via immunoSEQ multiplex PCR, lists solely in-frame clones and lacks some. Of over 2 million clones listed, 85% to 95% are singletons. This TCR came from a man aged 18 to 30 in good health. Some clones in this sample may be carry-over from other donors' samples. The chain recombines TRBV7-9 with TRBJ1-1, with no clear D. Sequenced: naive CD4+ T cells from PBMCs. Regarding subset: CD45RA+ positively selected. In nucleotides, the CDR3 is TGTGCCAGCAGCGTTGGACTCCCCGGCACTGAAGCTTTCTTT. It translates to CASSVGLPGTEAFF.